Shown below are 2 T cell receptor beta chains from a single sample sequenced in a study of T cells in Graves' hyperthyroidism and ophthalmopathy. RNA transcripts provided the source from which TCR beta CDR3 regions were amplified. RT-PCR in the first round (using the HTBI primer set) targeted the TCR CDR3. One entry per CDR3 protein results from TCRdb running MiXCR on the multiplex PCR reads. The repertoire holds 150,000 or so distinct CDR3 sequences, with about 20% as singletons. The sequenced sample consisted of blood. These receptors all stem from a woman aged 45-59 years with Graves' hyperthyroidism that later progressed to Graves' ophthalmopathy.

This clonotype was recorded at least ten times. This chain links TRBV7-9 with TRBJ2-1; 11 nucleotides align to TRBD2. Germline CDR1 SEHNR, CDR2 FQNEAQ (reference sequence). The CDR3 totals 15 residues. V lost 6 bases, J lost 8 bases, and 9 bases stayed unmatched. The CDR3 DNA sequence: TGTGCCAGCAGTTTTCTAGCGGGAGGCGGGGATGAGCAGTTCTTC. This gives the protein CASSFLAGGGDEQFF.

The chain joins TRBV10-3 to TRBJ2-1; 8 bases map to TRBD2. Germline CDR1 and CDR2: ENHRY and SYGVKD. The CDR3 has 16 residues. Losses at the gene ends were 8 bases for V and 1 base for J; bases not matched to a gene: 10. The CDR3, as DNA: TGTGCCATCCAAGCGGGAGTAGGAGTGTCCTACAATGAGCAGTTCTTC. This encodes CAIQAGVGVSYNEQFF.